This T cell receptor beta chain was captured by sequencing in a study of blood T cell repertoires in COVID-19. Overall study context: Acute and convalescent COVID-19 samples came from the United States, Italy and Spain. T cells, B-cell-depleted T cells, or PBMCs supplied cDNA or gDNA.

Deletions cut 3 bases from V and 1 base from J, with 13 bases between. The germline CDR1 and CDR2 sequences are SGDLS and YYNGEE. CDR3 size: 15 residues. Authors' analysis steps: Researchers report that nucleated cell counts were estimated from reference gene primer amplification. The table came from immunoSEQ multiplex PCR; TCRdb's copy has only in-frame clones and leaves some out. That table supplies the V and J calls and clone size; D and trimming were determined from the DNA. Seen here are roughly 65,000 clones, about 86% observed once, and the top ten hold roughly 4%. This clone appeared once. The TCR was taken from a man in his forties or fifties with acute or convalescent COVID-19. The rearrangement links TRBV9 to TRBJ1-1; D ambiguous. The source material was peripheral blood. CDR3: CASSAEPGKNTEAFF. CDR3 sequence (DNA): TGTGCCAGCAGCGCCGAACCCGGGAAGAACACTGAAGCTTTCTTT.